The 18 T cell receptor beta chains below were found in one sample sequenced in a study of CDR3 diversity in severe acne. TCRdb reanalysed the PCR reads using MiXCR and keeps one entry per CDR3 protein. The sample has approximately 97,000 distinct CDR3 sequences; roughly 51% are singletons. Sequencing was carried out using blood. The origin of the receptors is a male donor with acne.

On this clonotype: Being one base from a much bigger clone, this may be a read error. The CDR3 here is CASSRSGTVGHTF. The CDR3 coding sequence is TGTGCCAGTAGTCGCTCCGGGACAGTAGGCCACACCTTC. This chain uses TRBV19 with TRBJ1-2, with 7 positions matching TRBD1. This CDR3 comprises 13 residues. Germline V CDR1 and CDR2: LNHDA, SQIVND (reference sequence). V shed 5 bases and J 12 bases; nucleotides not matched to a gene: 12.

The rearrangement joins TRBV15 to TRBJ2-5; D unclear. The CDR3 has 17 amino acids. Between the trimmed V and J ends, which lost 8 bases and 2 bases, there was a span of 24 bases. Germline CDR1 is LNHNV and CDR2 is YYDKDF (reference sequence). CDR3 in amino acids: CATQSWLHSRKQETQYF. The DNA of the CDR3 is TGTGCCACCCAATCTTGGCTTCACAGCCGAAAGCAAGAGACCCAGTACTTC.

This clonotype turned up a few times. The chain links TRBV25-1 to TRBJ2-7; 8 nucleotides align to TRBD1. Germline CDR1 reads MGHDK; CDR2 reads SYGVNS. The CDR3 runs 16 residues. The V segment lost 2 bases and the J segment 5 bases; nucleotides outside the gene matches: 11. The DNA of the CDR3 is TGTGCCAGCAGTGAAAAGAGGGGACAGGCGGTCAACGAGCAGTACTTC. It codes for CASSEKRGQAVNEQYF.

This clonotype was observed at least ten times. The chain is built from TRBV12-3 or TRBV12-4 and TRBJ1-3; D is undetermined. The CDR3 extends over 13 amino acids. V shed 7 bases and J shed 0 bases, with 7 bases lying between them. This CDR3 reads CASIRDSGNTIYF. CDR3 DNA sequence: TGTGCCAGCATCCGGGACTCTGGAAACACCATATATTTT.

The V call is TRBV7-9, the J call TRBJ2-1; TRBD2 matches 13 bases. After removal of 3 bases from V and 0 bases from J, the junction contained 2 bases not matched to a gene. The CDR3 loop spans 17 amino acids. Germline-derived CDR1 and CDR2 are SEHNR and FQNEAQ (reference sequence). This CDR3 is CASSFRTSGSSYNEQFF. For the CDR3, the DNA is TGTGCCAGCAGCTTCCGGACTAGCGGGAGCTCCTACAATGAGCAGTTCTTC. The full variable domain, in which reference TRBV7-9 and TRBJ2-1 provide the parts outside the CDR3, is DTGVSQNPRHKITKRGQNVTFRCDPISEHNRLYWYRQTLGQGPEFLTYFQNEAQLEKSRLLSDRFSAERPKGSFSTLEIQRTEQGDSAMYLCASSFRTSGSSYNEQFFGPGTRLTVL.

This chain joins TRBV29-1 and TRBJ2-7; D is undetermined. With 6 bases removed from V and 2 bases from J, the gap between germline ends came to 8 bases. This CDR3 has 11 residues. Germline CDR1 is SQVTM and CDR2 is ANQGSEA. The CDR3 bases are TGCAGCGTGGCAGGCACCTACGAGCAGTACTTC. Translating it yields CSVAGTYEQYF.

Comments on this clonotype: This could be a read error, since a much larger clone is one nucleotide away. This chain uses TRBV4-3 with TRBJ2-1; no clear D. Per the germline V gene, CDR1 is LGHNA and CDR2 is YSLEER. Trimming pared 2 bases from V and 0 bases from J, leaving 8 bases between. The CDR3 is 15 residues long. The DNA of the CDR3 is TGCGCCAGCAGCCAAAAGCAACGCTCCTACAATGAGCAGTTCTTC. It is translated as CASSQKQRSYNEQFF.

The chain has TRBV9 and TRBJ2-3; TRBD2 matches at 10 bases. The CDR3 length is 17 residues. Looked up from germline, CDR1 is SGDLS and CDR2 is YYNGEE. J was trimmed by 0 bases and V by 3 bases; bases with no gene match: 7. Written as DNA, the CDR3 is TGTGCCAGCAGCGGGACTAGCGGCCCCACTAGCACAGATACGCAGTATTTT. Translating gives CASSGTSGPTSTDTQYF.

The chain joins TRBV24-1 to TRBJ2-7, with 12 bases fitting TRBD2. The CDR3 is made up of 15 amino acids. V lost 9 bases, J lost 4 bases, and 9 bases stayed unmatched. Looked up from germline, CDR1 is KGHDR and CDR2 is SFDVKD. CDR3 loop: CATPPPTSGGYEQYF. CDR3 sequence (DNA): TGTGCCACCCCGCCCCCTACTAGCGGGGGGTACGAGCAGTACTTC.

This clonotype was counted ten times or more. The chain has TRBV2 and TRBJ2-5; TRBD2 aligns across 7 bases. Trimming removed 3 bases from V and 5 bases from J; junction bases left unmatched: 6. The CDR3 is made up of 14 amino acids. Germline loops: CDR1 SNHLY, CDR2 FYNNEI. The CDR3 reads CASSDSGGGETQYF. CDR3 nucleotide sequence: TGTGCCAGCAGTGACTCGGGAGGCGGGGAGACCCAGTACTTC.

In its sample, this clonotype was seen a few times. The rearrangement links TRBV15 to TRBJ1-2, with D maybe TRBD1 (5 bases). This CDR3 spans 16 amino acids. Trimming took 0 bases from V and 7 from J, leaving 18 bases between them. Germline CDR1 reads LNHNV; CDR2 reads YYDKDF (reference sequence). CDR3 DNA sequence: TGTGCCACCAGCAGAGATGTCGTCAGGGTATCGGCTGGCTACACCTTC. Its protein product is CATSRDVVRVSAGYTF.

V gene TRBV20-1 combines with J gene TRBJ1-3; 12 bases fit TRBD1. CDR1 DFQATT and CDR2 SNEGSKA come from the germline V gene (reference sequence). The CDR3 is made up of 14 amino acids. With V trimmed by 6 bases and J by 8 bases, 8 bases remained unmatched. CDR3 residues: CSAGTGGYGYTIYF. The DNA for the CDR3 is TGCAGTGCCGGGACAGGGGGCTATGGCTACACCATATATTTT.

This CDR3 is CATSDLGYGQYF. CDR3 nucleotides: TGTGCCACCAGTGATCTCGGATACGGGCAATACTTC. The chain couples TRBV24-1 to TRBJ2-7; D gene uncertain. The CDR3 consists of 12 residues. The V end was cut by 3 bases, the J end by 13 bases, with 15 bases between. Per germline, CDR1 KGHDR and CDR2 SFDVKD.

CDR3 loop: CATSSLNGGYEQYF. CDR3 sequence (DNA): TGTGCCACCAGCAGCTTAAATGGGGGATACGAGCAGTACTTC. This sequence joins TRBV15 and TRBJ2-7, with D perhaps TRBD1 or TRBD2 (5 bases each). CDR1 and CDR2 from the germline V gene are LNHNV and YYDKDF (reference sequence). This CDR3 is 14 amino acids long. Trimming removed 3 bases at V and 4 bases at J, with 13 bases between.

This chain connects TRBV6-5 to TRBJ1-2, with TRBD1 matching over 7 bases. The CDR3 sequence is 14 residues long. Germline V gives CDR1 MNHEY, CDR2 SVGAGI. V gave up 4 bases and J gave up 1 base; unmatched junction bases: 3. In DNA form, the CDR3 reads TGTGCCAGCAGTTCGGACAGGAATAACTATGGCTACACCTTC. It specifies CASSSDRNNYGYTF.

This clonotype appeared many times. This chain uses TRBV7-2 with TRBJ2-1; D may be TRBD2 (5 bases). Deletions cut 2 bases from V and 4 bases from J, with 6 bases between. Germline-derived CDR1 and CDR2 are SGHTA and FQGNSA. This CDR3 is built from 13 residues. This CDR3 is CASSLSGYNEQFF. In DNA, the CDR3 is TGTGCCAGCAGCTTAAGCGGTTACAATGAGCAGTTCTTC.

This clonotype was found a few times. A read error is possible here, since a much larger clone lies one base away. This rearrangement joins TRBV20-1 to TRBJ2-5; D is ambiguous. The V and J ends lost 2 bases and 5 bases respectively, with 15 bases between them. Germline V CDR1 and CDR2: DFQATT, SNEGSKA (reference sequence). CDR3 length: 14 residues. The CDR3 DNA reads TGCAGTGCTAGACCCAGCGAGAGTAGCGAGACCCAGTACTTC. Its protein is CSARPSESSETQYF.

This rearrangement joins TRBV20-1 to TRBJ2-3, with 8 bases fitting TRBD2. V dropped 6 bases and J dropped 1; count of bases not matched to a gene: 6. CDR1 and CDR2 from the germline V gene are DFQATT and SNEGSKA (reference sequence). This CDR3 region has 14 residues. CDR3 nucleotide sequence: TGCAGTGCCCGGGGGGGGGGGGGCACAGATACGCAGTATTTT. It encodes CSARGGGGTDTQYF.